What follows describes a single T cell receptor beta chain. Its target antigen remains unknown. Per-base quality was not reported, and no clone a single base away is much larger than it. The library was made by 5' RACE. TCRdb shows the sequencer as Illumina MiSeq. Through fastp at Q25 and MiXCR, TCRdb rebuilt clones from the public reads, retaining in-frame beta chains. CDR3 protein sequences are deduplicated, and each keeps its most common genes and DNA. This sample is represented by approximately 64,000 distinct CDR3 sequences; 15% to 20% of them were singletons. Under 1.5% of the sample is in the top ten clones. The data were obtained in a study of HIV-infected patients and healthy controls (dated by TCRdb to the mid-2010s). There are 15 amino acids in the CDR3, from cysteine to phenylalanine inclusive. The retained sequence is limited to the CDR3, 45 bases, with the frame set at the first base. Via the germline V gene, CDR1 is MNHNS and CDR2 SASEGT. V loses 6 bases of germline sequence and J loses 3 bases, and the interval between the two ends is 12 bases.

The rearrangement combines TRBV6-1 with TRBJ2-6, with TRBD1 perhaps the D gene, on 5 matching bases. This receptor was taken from a human donor in good health. Sequencing used CD4+ T cells from blood. The DNA sequence is as follows: TGTGCCAGCAGCCCTCCAGGGCGTGGGGCCAACGTCCTGACTTTC. It specifies CASSPPGRGANVLTF.